Following are 19 T cell receptor beta chains from one sample sequenced in a study of T cells after posttransplantation cyclophosphamide. Produced via immunoSEQ multiplex PCR; TCRdb's table is partial and in-frame only. In total the sample includes about 40,000 clones, none of them seen once. The sample consisted of PBMCs. The receptors originated from a young man in good health and a related stem cell transplant donor.

This clone has ten or more counts. The rearrangement uses TRBV7-9 and TRBJ1-2; 7 bases match TRBD1. After removal of 5 bases from V and 4 bases from J, the junction contained 4 bases not matched to a gene. The germline V gene encodes CDR1 SEHNR and CDR2 FQNEAQ (reference sequence). The CDR3 loop spans 13 amino acids. The CDR3 loop is CASSAGGGYGYTF. The CDR3 bases are TGTGCCAGCAGCGCAGGGGGAGGCTATGGCTACACCTTC.

The rearrangement links TRBV19 to TRBJ2-5; 15 nucleotides agree with TRBD2. V lost 5 bases and J lost 1; bases outside the gene matches: 5. CDR1 is LNHDA and CDR2 is SQIVND in the germline V gene (reference sequence). The CDR3 is made up of 17 amino acids. CDR3 DNA: TGTGCCAGTAGTGTCTGGACTAGCGGGGGGGCCCAAGAGACCCAGTACTTC. This translates into CASSVWTSGGAQETQYF.

A note on this clone: This sequence may be a read error, since a much larger clone differs from it by one base. The rearrangement uses TRBV6-5 and TRBJ2-5, with 8 bases matching TRBD1. The better agreement between TRBJ2-7 and the DNA end casts doubt on the J call. Germline V lookup: CDR1 MNHEY, CDR2 SVGAGI. The CDR3 contains 14 residues. CDR3 nucleotide sequence: TGTGCCAGCAGTTACCAGGGGGCCTCCTACGAGCAGTACTTC. Protein product: CASSYQGASYEQYF.

This clone was seen at least ten times. This rearrangement joins TRBV7-3 to TRBJ2-1; 8 positions match TRBD2. V dropped 5 bases and J dropped 3; count of bases not matched to a gene: 12. Germline V lookup: CDR1 SGHTA, CDR2 FQGTGA. CDR3 length: 17 amino acids. CDR3 in amino acids: CASSPPGLVNGYNEQFF. The CDR3 DNA reads as TGTGCCAGCAGCCCACCGGGACTAGTTAACGGCTACAATGAGCAGTTCTTC. The full variable domain, its missing parts supplied by reference TRBV7-3 and TRBJ2-1, is GAGVSQTPSNKVTEKGKYVELRCDPISGHTALYWYRQSLGQGPEFLIYFQGTGAADDSGLPNDRFFAVRPEGSVSTLKIQRTERGDSAVYLCASSPPGLVNGYNEQFFGPGTRLTVL.

The gene calls are TRBV25-1 and TRBJ2-1, with 7 positions matching TRBD1. Germline values: CDR1 MGHDK, CDR2 SYGVNS. V dropped 2 bases and J dropped 4; count of bases not matched to a gene: 8. The CDR3 consists of 16 residues. CDR3 nucleotide sequence: TGTGCCAGCAGTGAAAAACCGGGACAGAGATACAATGAGCAGTTCTTC. Amino acids: CASSEKPGQRYNEQFF.

The chain is built from TRBV14 and TRBJ2-3; 11 positions agree with TRBD2. The CDR3 length is 17 residues. Germline V lookup: CDR1 SGHDN, CDR2 FVKESK. V lost 4 bases and J lost 1; bases outside the gene matches: 7. The CDR3 spells CASSLLGTSGGTDTQYF. The CDR3 DNA sequence: TGTGCCAGCAGCCTATTAGGGACTAGCGGAGGCACAGATACGCAGTATTTT. The full variable domain, completed using reference TRBV14 and TRBJ2-3, is EAGVTQFPSHSVIEKGQTVTLRCDPISGHDNLYWYRRVMGKEIKFLLHFVKESKQDESGMPNNRFLAERTGGTYSTLKVQPAELEDSGVYFCASSLLGTSGGTDTQYFGPGTRLTVL.

This clone appeared many times. The chain uses TRBV6-4 and TRBJ2-3; 13 positions agree with TRBD2. The germline V gene has CDR1 MRHNA and CDR2 SNTAGT. V shed 5 bases and J 4 bases; nucleotides not matched to a gene: 3. The CDR3 length is 15 residues. The CDR3 loop is CASSRTSGGPDTQYF. The CDR3 bases are TGTGCCAGCAGTAGGACTAGCGGGGGACCAGATACGCAGTATTTT.

The sample holds many counts of this clone. The chain recombines TRBV12-3 or TRBV12-4 with TRBJ1-2; 7 bases align to TRBD1. This CDR3 comprises 12 residues. Trimming took 5 bases from V and 8 from J; bases not matched to a gene: 5. The CDR3 sequence: CASSVQGNGYTF. DNA of the CDR3: TGTGCCAGCAGTGTACAGGGGAACGGCTACACCTTC.

This clone has at least ten counts. The chain links TRBV12-5 to TRBJ2-2; D uncertain. The germline CDR1 and CDR2 sequences are LGHNT and FRNRAP. There are 19 residues in the CDR3. Trimming removed 5 bases from V and 4 bases from J, with 26 bases in between. This chain's CDR3 is CASGASANRVGNGTGELFF. The CDR3 coding sequence is TGTGCTAGTGGTGCTTCCGCCAACCGGGTCGGAAATGGCACCGGGGAGCTGTTTTTT.

This clone has at least ten counts. The V and J genes are TRBV5-4 and TRBJ2-5; 8 bases are shared with TRBD2. CDR3 length: 16 amino acids. V trimming: 0 bases; J trimming: 6 bases; junction bases outside the gene matches: 10. The germline V gene has CDR1 SGHNT and CDR2 YYREEE (reference sequence). CDR3 nucleotide sequence: TGTGCCAGCAGCTTGGATGGGACTAGTCCTGGGAAGACCCAGTACTTC. Its protein is CASSLDGTSPGKTQYF.

Ten or more counts support this clone. The chain has TRBV5-4 and TRBJ1-1, with 8 bases identical to TRBD1. The CDR3 is 12 residues long. V was clipped by 4 bases and J by 8 bases; unmatched bases: 4. CDR1 and CDR2 (germline): SGHNT, YYREEE (reference sequence). DNA of the CDR3: TGTGCCAGCAGCCTACAGGGGGAGGAAGCTTTCTTT. This codes for CASSLQGEEAFF.

Many counts were recorded for this clone. J is TRBJ2-5 and V is TRBV2, with D tentatively TRBD2 (7 bases). V lost 6 bases and J 5 bases, leaving 16 bases between the germline ends. The CDR3 length is 14 residues. The V gene's germline CDR1 is SNHLY and CDR2 FYNNEI. The CDR3 DNA reads TGTGCCAGCAGGAAGGGGGGGGGCCGGGAGACCCAGTACTTC. This sequence encodes CASRKGGGRETQYF.

In this sample, this clone turned up a few times. This chain uses TRBV5-1 with TRBJ2-1; D remains unclear. With 0 bases removed from V and 7 bases from J, the gap between germline ends came to 8 bases. The CDR3 totals 13 residues. Per the germline V gene, CDR1 is SGHRS and CDR2 is YFSETQ. The CDR3 sequence: CASSLAQANEQFF. The CDR3 DNA sequence: TGCGCCAGCAGCTTGGCCCAAGCGAATGAGCAGTTCTTC.

This sequence joins TRBV27 and TRBJ1-1, with a weak D call TRBD1 (5 bases). V was trimmed by 5 bases and J by 7 bases, leaving 17 bases between them. The CDR3 loop spans 14 amino acids. The V gene's germline CDR1 is MNHEY and CDR2 SMNVEV (reference sequence). The CDR3 DNA is TGTGCCAGCAGTCTCGGCAGGGCCGGAAGTGAAGCTTTCTTT. Its protein is CASSLGRAGSEAFF.

Many counts were recorded for this clone. The chain carries TRBV15 and TRBJ1-2; D remains ambiguous. With 5 bases removed from V and 1 base from J, the gap between germline ends came to 14 bases. The CDR3 sequence is 15 residues long. CDR1 is LNHNV, CDR2 YYDKDF, per germline (reference sequence). The DNA of the CDR3 is TGTGCCACCAGCGCGCGGACTGAATATAACTATGGCTACACCTTC. It translates to CATSARTEYNYGYTF.

This clone has at least ten counts. V usage is TRBV4-1 and J usage is TRBJ2-7; maybe TRBD2 (6 bases). V was shortened by 2 bases and J by 5 bases, with 13 bases between the two germline ends. The CDR3 extends over 14 amino acids. The germline V gene encodes CDR1 MGHRA and CDR2 YSYEKL. CDR3 bases: TGCGCCAGCAGCCAATCCCGGGACTTCGACGAGCAGTACTTC. It specifies CASSQSRDFDEQYF.

This clone was recorded at least ten times. V and J are TRBV13 and TRBJ1-2; 7 bases line up with TRBD1. Germline assignment: CDR1 PRHDT and CDR2 FYEKMQ (reference sequence). The CDR3 totals 14 residues. The ends lost 4 bases at V and 0 bases at J; junction bases unmatched: 2. This CDR3 is CASSSGQPNYGYTF. CDR3 sequence (DNA): TGTGCCAGCAGCTCGGGACAGCCTAACTATGGCTACACCTTC.

This clone has ten or more counts. V usage is TRBV28 and J usage is TRBJ2-7, with 8 bases fitting TRBD2. The CDR3 sequence is 14 residues long. CDR1 is MDHEN, CDR2 SYDVKM, per germline. V lost 2 bases and J lost 4; bases outside the gene matches: 4. This CDR3 is CASSLTGGYYEQYF. For the CDR3, the DNA is TGTGCCAGCAGTTTAACGGGGGGGTATTACGAGCAGTACTTC.

This clone was observed at least ten times. V is TRBV10-2 and J is TRBJ2-5; D is possibly TRBD2 (6 bases). CDR1 and CDR2 (germline): WSHSY, SAAADI. V gave up 4 bases and J gave up 5 bases, with 14 bases separating them. This CDR3 is 14 amino acids long. The CDR3 protein is CASSGRRGLETQYF. The CDR3 DNA follows: TGCGCCAGCAGTGGCCGTAGGGGACTGGAGACCCAGTACTTC.